This T cell receptor (beta chain) was sequenced for a study of molecular identifiers for immune sequencing clone quantification. There are many counts of this clonotype. V gave up 0 bases and J gave up 0 bases; unmatched junction bases: 4. The CDR3 length is 18 residues. Germline V CDR1 and CDR2: SGDLS, YYNGEE. TCRdb independently ran MiXCR on the PCR reads; one entry per CDR3 protein. The repertoire has some 100,000 distinct CDR3 sequences, around 17% of them found once; the top ten carry roughly 0.8%. The source of this sequence is a human donor in good health. Some libraries in this study had Jurkat cell RNA spiked in. Sequences were obtained from naive CD8+ T cells from blood, with Jurkat cell RNA spiked in. This sample's subset: FACS-sorted CD8+CD4-CCR7+CD45RA+ naive T cells. The chain carries TRBV9 and TRBJ2-2; TRBD2 aligns across 11 bases. CDR3 sequence: CASSVETSGGPNTGELFF. The CDR3 nucleotides are TGTGCCAGCAGCGTAGAAACTAGCGGGGGTCCGAACACCGGGGAGCTGTTTTTT.